This T cell receptor (beta chain) was identified in a study of T-cell reconstitution after alpha-beta-depleted transplantation in children. Study results and limitations: About two months after transplant, alpha-beta T cells reportedly came from several hundred expanded graft clones. After one year, T-cell counts and TCRbeta diversity mostly came from new T cells.

This CDR3 is built from 16 residues. The V gene's germline CDR1 is DFQATT and CDR2 SNEGSKA (reference sequence). About this clonotype: Its antigen is unidentified. A much larger clone differs by one base, so this may be a read error.

Construction of the TCRbeta library involved unique molecular identifiers. TCRdb ran MiXCR on the PCR reads and lists one entry per CDR3 protein. The data hold approximately 110,000 distinct CDR3 sequences, with 23% observed a single time. Sequencing used PBMCs, mostly from graft donor cells, obtained 180 days after TCRalphabeta/CD19-depleted stem cell transplant. The genes are TRBV20-1 and TRBJ2-1; no clear D. This TCR was recovered from a male patient aged 2 to 9 who had a stem cell transplant for chronic granulomatous disease, so the T cells may come from the graft donor. The CDR3 DNA sequence: TGCAGTGCTAGAGATCCTTCATCGAAGTCGTACAATGTGCAGTTCTTC. It specifies CSARDPSSKSYNVQFF.